What follows are 8 T cell receptor beta chains derived from one specimen sequenced in a study of control samples from healthy donors and cancer patients. Method: immunoSEQ multiplex PCR; TCRdb's copy keeps in-frame clones and lacks some. Of some 130,000 clones in the sample, 90% to 95% were seen once. Sequencing input: PBMCs. These receptors were collected from a man over 45 with head and neck cancer.

This chain uses TRBV5-1 with TRBJ2-4; 11 positions match TRBD1. Trimming took 3 bases from V and 3 from J; bases not matched to a gene: 5. Germline V gene lookup returns CDR1 SGHRS and CDR2 YFSETQ. CDR3 length: 16 residues. CDR3 DNA: TGCGCCAGCAGCTGGGAGGGACAGGGGGTCAAAAACATTCAGTACTTC. It codes for CASSWEGQGVKNIQYF.

The chain uses TRBV24-1 and TRBJ2-2; D ambiguous. Germline V gives CDR1 KGHDR, CDR2 SFDVKD. V was cut by 6 bases and J by 0 bases, with 7 bases left in between. This CDR3 comprises 14 residues. CDR3 protein: CATSQESNTGELFF. The DNA for the CDR3 is TGTGCCACCAGTCAGGAATCGAACACCGGGGAGCTGTTTTTT.

The V call is TRBV28, the J call TRBJ1-1, with D perhaps TRBD1 (5 bases). This CDR3 is built from 13 residues. The V gene lost 2 bases and the J gene lost 1 base, with 5 bases spanning the gap. Germline V CDR1 and CDR2: MDHEN, SYDVKM. The DNA for the CDR3 is TGTGCCAGCAGTTTAGGGGGGAACACTGAAGCTTTCTTT. This translates into CASSLGGNTEAFF.

The V and J genes are TRBV3-1 (or the pseudogene TRBV3-2) and TRBJ2-2, with D hard to call. Germline V gene lookup returns CDR1 LGHDT and CDR2 YNNKEL (reference sequence). This CDR3 contains 14 residues. Trimming left V 1 base short and J 6 bases short, with 9 bases between. The CDR3 reads CASSQGAGSGELFF. Here the CDR3 DNA reads TGTGCCAGCAGCCAAGGGGCCGGTTCCGGGGAGCTGTTTTTT.

The chain uses TRBV2 and TRBJ1-4; D remains ambiguous. The CDR3 runs 16 residues. V shed 6 bases and J shed 3 bases, with 17 bases lying between them. In germline, CDR1 is SNHLY, CDR2 FYNNEI. CDR3 region: CASSQRAEISNEKLFF. CDR3 in DNA: TGTGCCAGCAGCCAGCGAGCAGAGATTTCTAATGAAAAACTGTTTTTT.

The chain links TRBV15 to TRBJ2-3, with D perhaps TRBD1 (6 bases). Germline CDR1 and CDR2: LNHNV and YYDKDF (reference sequence). The CDR3 sequence is 16 residues long. The V gene lost 0 bases and the J gene lost 6 bases, with 16 bases spanning the gap. The CDR3 protein is CATSRDVTGRGDTQYF. In DNA form, the CDR3 reads TGTGCCACCAGCAGAGATGTGACAGGCCGTGGGGATACGCAGTATTTT.

This sequence joins TRBV27 and TRBJ2-6; D is perhaps TRBD1 (5 bases). Looked up from germline, CDR1 is MNHEY and CDR2 is SMNVEV (reference sequence). This CDR3 region has 18 residues. The V gene lost 4 bases and the J gene lost 1 base, with 17 bases spanning the gap. The CDR3 nucleotides are TGTGCCAGCAGTTCCCCAGGGCCGGAGCAGTCTGGGGCCAACGTCCTGACTTTC. Translation gives CASSSPGPEQSGANVLTF.

The chain combines TRBV3-1 (or the pseudogene TRBV3-2) with TRBJ1-3; D is unresolved. The CDR3 is 16 residues long. V shed 0 bases and J shed 0 bases, with 9 bases lying between them. CDR1 and CDR2 from the germline V gene are LGHDT and YNNKEL (reference sequence). CDR3 coding DNA: TGTGCCAGCAGCCAAGAGAGTATTACCTCTGGAAACACCATATATTTT. It is translated as CASSQESITSGNTIYF.